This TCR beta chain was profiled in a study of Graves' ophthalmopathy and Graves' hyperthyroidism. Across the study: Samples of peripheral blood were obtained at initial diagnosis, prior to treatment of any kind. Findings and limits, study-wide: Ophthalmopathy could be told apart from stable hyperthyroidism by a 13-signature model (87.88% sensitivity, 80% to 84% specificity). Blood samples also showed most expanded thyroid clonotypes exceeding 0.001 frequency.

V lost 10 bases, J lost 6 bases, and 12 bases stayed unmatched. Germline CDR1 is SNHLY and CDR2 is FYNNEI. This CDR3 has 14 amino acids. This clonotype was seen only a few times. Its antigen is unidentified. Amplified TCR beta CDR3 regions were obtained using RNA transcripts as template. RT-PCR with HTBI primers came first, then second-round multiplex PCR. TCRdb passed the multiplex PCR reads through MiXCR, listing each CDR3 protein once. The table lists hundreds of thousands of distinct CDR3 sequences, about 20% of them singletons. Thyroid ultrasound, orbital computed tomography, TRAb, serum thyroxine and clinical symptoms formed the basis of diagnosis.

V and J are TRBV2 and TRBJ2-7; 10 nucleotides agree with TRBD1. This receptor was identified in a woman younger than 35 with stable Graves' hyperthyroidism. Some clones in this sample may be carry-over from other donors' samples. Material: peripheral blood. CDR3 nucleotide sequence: TGTGCCACAAGTACCGGGACAGGGGTTGCCGAGCAGTACTTC. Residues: CATSTGTGVAEQYF.